These 17 T cell receptor beta chains share one sample of origin, sequenced in a study of B cell selection in AIRE deficiency. Sorting defined conventional CD4 T cells as CD4+CD127+. TCRdb's copy holds only in-frame clones and misses some; the assay was immunoSEQ multiplex PCR. The data hold about 21,000 clones, with about 97% observed a single time. The sequenced material came from conventional CD4+ T cells sorted from PBMCs. The origin of the receptors is a human donor with AIRE deficiency.

The chain has TRBV18 and TRBJ2-3, with 9 bases lining up with TRBD2. Per germline, CDR1 KGHSH and CDR2 LQKENI. The CDR3 totals 16 residues. With V trimmed by 0 bases and J by 0 bases, 1 base remained unmatched. CDR3 nucleotide sequence: TGTGCCAGCTCACCACCGCTAGCGGGAAGCACAGATACGCAGTATTTT. Translating it yields CASSPPLAGSTDTQYF.

The V call is TRBV4-1, the J call TRBJ2-5; D remains ambiguous. The CDR3 extends over 15 amino acids. CDR1 and CDR2 (germline): MGHRA, YSYEKL. The V gene lost 0 bases and the J gene lost 5 bases, with 13 bases spanning the gap. CDR3 amino acids: CASSQESATAETQYF. As DNA, the CDR3 is TGCGCCAGCAGCCAAGAGTCAGCGACCGCCGAGACCCAGTACTTC.

V usage is TRBV4-3 and J usage is TRBJ2-7, with 13 bases fitting TRBD2. Per germline, CDR1 LGHNA and CDR2 YSLEER. With V trimmed by 0 bases and J by 3 bases, 14 bases remained unmatched. This CDR3 is 20 amino acids long. CDR3 in DNA: TGCGCCAGCAGCCAAGACCCACCGGGACTAGCGGGACCCACCTTCTACGAGCAGTACTTC. Residues: CASSQDPPGLAGPTFYEQYF.

The chain is built from TRBV5-5 and TRBJ1-2; the D is unclear. The CDR3 is made up of 12 amino acids. Per germline, CDR1 SGHKS and CDR2 YYEKEE (reference sequence). The V end was cut by 4 bases, the J end by 4 bases, with 8 bases between. CDR3 nucleotide sequence: TGTGCCAGCAGCCGTGACGGCTATGGCTACACCTTC. This translates into CASSRDGYGYTF.

The chain carries TRBV9 and TRBJ1-5; D gene unclear. The V and J ends lost 4 bases and 8 bases respectively, with 16 bases between them. This CDR3 spans 14 amino acids. Germline V gene sequence: CDR1 SGDLS, CDR2 YYNGEE. The CDR3 loop is CASSPGPTWEPQHF. For the CDR3, the DNA is TGTGCCAGCAGCCCCGGTCCGACTTGGGAGCCCCAGCATTTT.

The chain recombines TRBV7-2 with TRBJ1-1, with no clear D. The CDR3 runs to 15 residues. V lost 3 bases to trimming and J lost 1 base, with 12 bases between them. Germline V lookup: CDR1 SGHTA, CDR2 FQGNSA. The CDR3 DNA sequence: TGTGCCAGCAGCTTTTCTCTAGATTCGAACACTGAAGCTTTCTTT. It yields the protein CASSFSLDSNTEAFF.

This chain joins TRBV11-2 and TRBJ2-6, with D possibly being TRBD2 (6 bases). Between the trimmed V and J ends, which lost 3 bases and 4 bases, there was a span of 13 bases. Per germline, CDR1 SGHAT and CDR2 FQNNGV. This CDR3 has 16 residues. In nucleotides, the CDR3 is TGTGCCAGCAGCTTGGGACTCTCCCCCGGGGCCAACGTCCTGACTTTC. Protein: CASSLGLSPGANVLTF. Looking up the rest from reference TRBV11-2 and TRBJ2-6 gives the full variable domain: EAGVAQSPRYKIIEKRQSVAFWCNPISGHATLYWYQQILGQGPKLLIQFQNNGVVDDSQLPKDRFSAERLKGVDSTLKIQPAKLEDSAVYLCASSLGLSPGANVLTFGAGSRLTVL.

V is TRBV28 and J is TRBJ2-1; D is perhaps TRBD1 or TRBD2 (6 bases each). In germline, CDR1 is MDHEN, CDR2 SYDVKM. This CDR3 has 18 amino acids. With 5 bases removed from V and 7 bases from J, the gap between germline ends came to 27 bases. The CDR3 nucleotides are TGTGCCAGCAGTAAGGCCCACCGGGGTAGCGGAGGGGGGAATGAGCAGTTCTTC. It yields the protein CASSKAHRGSGGGNEQFF.

This chain links TRBV7-9 with TRBJ1-1; D is unclear. V lost 5 bases, J lost 5 bases, and 9 bases lay in between. Looked up from germline, CDR1 is SEHNR and CDR2 is FQNEAQ (reference sequence). The CDR3 loop spans 12 amino acids. CDR3 region: CASSTSYTEAFF. CDR3 coding DNA: TGTGCCAGCAGCACGTCATATACTGAAGCTTTCTTT.

The CDR3 region is CASSQSGTSAYEQYF. CDR3 nucleotide sequence: TGTGCCAGCTCACAGTCCGGGACTAGCGCCTACGAGCAGTACTTC. The rearrangement uses TRBV18 and TRBJ2-7; TRBD2 agrees at 10 bases. The CDR3 sequence is 15 residues long. Unmatched junction bases numbered 5, after V lost 4 bases and J lost 2 bases. Germline loops: CDR1 KGHSH, CDR2 LQKENI.

This chain joins TRBV5-8 and TRBJ2-1; 8 nucleotides agree with TRBD1. Germline-derived CDR1 and CDR2 are SGHTS and YDEGEE. The CDR3 has 19 residues. V trimming: 3 bases; J trimming: 7 bases; junction bases outside the gene matches: 21. The CDR3 is CASSSTMDRDRSGRNEQFF. The CDR3 DNA reads as TGTGCCAGCAGCTCAACAATGGACAGGGATAGGAGTGGAAGGAATGAGCAGTTCTTC.

This chain joins TRBV7-2 and TRBJ1-1, with no clear D. Germline CDR1 SGHTA, CDR2 FQGNSA. CDR3 length equals 16 residues. Trimming removed 3 bases at V and 0 bases at J, with 14 bases between. This CDR3 is CASSFSSRPMNTEAFF. The CDR3 coding sequence is TGTGCCAGCAGCTTCTCAAGCAGGCCGATGAACACTGAAGCTTTCTTT.

Concerning this clone itself: This CDR3 is also generated by other DNA sequences in the sample. The chain has TRBV11-2 and TRBJ1-5; D is unresolved. V lost 1 base to trimming and J lost 2 bases, with 3 bases between them. CDR1 is SGHAT, CDR2 FQNNGV, per germline. The CDR3 runs 13 residues. This chain's CDR3 is CASSLAGNQPQHF. DNA of the CDR3: TGTGCCAGCAGCTTAGCTGGCAATCAGCCCCAGCATTTT.

In DNA, the CDR3 is TGTGCCAGCAGAGGGACGCAGTTTAGTGAGCAGTTCTTC. Protein sequence: CASRGTQFSEQFF. J is TRBJ2-1 and V is TRBV6-5; D is tentatively TRBD1 or TRBD2 (5 bases each). Germline V gene data show CDR1 as MNHEY and CDR2 as SVGAGI. The V end lost 6 bases, the J end lost 9 bases, and 15 bases lay between the germline ends. The CDR3 sequence is 13 residues long.

This chain uses TRBV4-1 with TRBJ2-2; no definite D call. CDR1 and CDR2 (germline): MGHRA, YSYEKL. V was clipped by 5 bases and J by 0 bases, with 10 bases between them. The length of the CDR3 is 15 residues. The CDR3 spells CASSASGTNTGELFF. The CDR3 bases are TGCGCCAGCAGCGCTTCTGGGACGAACACCGGGGAGCTGTTTTTT.

The count of this clone is one. The chain employs TRBV5-4 and TRBJ2-2, with TRBD2 as a possible D gene (5 bases). The V end lost 0 bases, the J end lost 4 bases, and 10 bases lay between the germline ends. From germline, CDR1 is SGHNT and CDR2 YYREEE (reference sequence). The CDR3 contains 15 residues. The CDR3 nucleotides are TGTGCCAGCAGCTTGGCACGGGAACTCACCGGGGAGCTGTTTTTT. Its translation is CASSLARELTGELFF.

This chain connects TRBV25-1 to TRBJ1-5; D remains ambiguous. Germline-derived CDR1 and CDR2 are MGHDK and SYGVNS. The V end was cut by 4 bases, the J end by 7 bases, with 8 bases between. The CDR3 contains 12 residues. The CDR3: CASSAEDQPQHF. In DNA, the CDR3 is TGTGCCAGCAGTGCGGAGGACCAGCCCCAGCATTTT.